These 18 T cell receptor beta chains came from one sample sequenced in a study of graft-versus-host responses after intestinal transplantation. Clones were sequenced by immunoSEQ multiplex PCR, and TCRdb holds only the in-frame ones, with some missing. The sample has tens of thousands of clones, over 65% seen once. The starting material was PBMCs, obtained approximately 28 days after intestinal transplant. The receptors here all came from a human patient who received an intestinal transplant, so some T cells may come from the graft donor.

This clone was observed once. V gene TRBV6-5 combines with J gene TRBJ2-5; D possibly uses TRBD1 or TRBD2 (5 bases each). This CDR3 is 11 amino acids long. V lost 6 bases, J lost 5 bases, and 7 bases lay in between. Germline assignment: CDR1 MNHEY and CDR2 SVGAGI. Here the CDR3 reads CASSRDETQYF. CDR3 DNA sequence: TGTGCCAGCAGCCGGGACGAGACCCAGTACTTC.

This rearrangement joins TRBV5-1 to TRBJ2-5; 11 bases map to TRBD2. There are 16 residues in the CDR3. J lost 6 bases, V lost 3 bases, and 10 bases had no gene match. Germline V gives CDR1 SGHRS, CDR2 YFSETQ. As DNA, the CDR3 is TGCGCCAGCAGCTCCACTAGCGGGAGCTCAAGCCAGACCCAGTACTTC. Protein: CASSSTSGSSSQTQYF.

This sequence joins TRBV27 and TRBJ2-7; TRBD2 matches at 9 bases. This CDR3 spans 16 amino acids. V was pared by 3 bases and J by 2 bases, with 8 bases of the junction left unmatched. From germline, CDR1 is MNHEY and CDR2 SMNVEV (reference sequence). In nucleotides, the CDR3 is TGTGCCAGCAGTTTTCTCGGACTAGCGAGACCCTACGAGCAGTACTTC. Residues: CASSFLGLARPYEQYF.

This chain joins TRBV2 and TRBJ2-3; D gene ambiguous. Trimming pared 1 base from V and 2 bases from J, leaving 10 bases between. The length of the CDR3 is 15 residues. CDR1 and CDR2 from the germline V gene are SNHLY and FYNNEI. In DNA, the CDR3 is TGTGCCAGCAGTGAAGAGCGACTGTCCACAGATACGCAGTATTTT. Its translation: CASSEERLSTDTQYF.

The chain recombines TRBV5-4 with TRBJ2-3; a possible D gene is TRBD2 (5 bases). Germline V CDR1 and CDR2: SGHNT, YYREEE (reference sequence). This CDR3 region has 13 residues. Trimming removed 0 bases from V and 5 bases from J, with 7 bases in between. CDR3 protein: CASSLERGDTQYF. The CDR3, as DNA: TGTGCCAGCAGCTTGGAACGGGGAGATACGCAGTATTTT.

The chain links TRBV19 to TRBJ2-5; D is ambiguous. The length of the CDR3 is 8 residues. V lost 6 bases to trimming and J lost 12 bases, with 5 bases between them. Germline CDR1 LNHDA, CDR2 SQIVND (reference sequence). The CDR3 sequence is CASRHKYF. The CDR3 region has the DNA TGTGCCAGTAGACACAAGTACTTC.

This rearrangement joins TRBV29-1 to TRBJ2-3; the match to TRBD1 covers 8 bases. Trimming cost V 6 bases and J 1 base; bases outside gene matches: 6. CDR1 and CDR2 (germline): SQVTM, ANQGSEA. CDR3 length: 14 amino acids. CDR3 bases: TGCAGCGTCATCCCGGACAGGGGCACAGATACGCAGTATTTT. Amino acid sequence: CSVIPDRGTDTQYF.

The chain uses TRBV28 and TRBJ1-1; the match to TRBD1 covers 12 bases. This CDR3 has 14 residues. The germline V gene encodes CDR1 MDHEN and CDR2 SYDVKM. The ends lost 5 bases at V and 6 bases at J; junction bases unmatched: 4. In DNA form, the CDR3 reads TGTGCCAGCAGTCGGGACAGGGGGCTCTCTGAAGCTTTCTTT. It translates to CASSRDRGLSEAFF.

This chain uses TRBV2 with TRBJ2-7; no clear D. The V end lost 7 bases, the J end lost 0 bases, and 4 bases lay between the germline ends. CDR1 and CDR2 from the germline V gene are SNHLY and FYNNEI. The CDR3 length is 11 residues. The CDR3 DNA is TGTGCCAGCACCTTCTCCTACGAGCAGTACTTC. Translated, it gives CASTFSYEQYF.

The rearrangement uses TRBV21-1 and TRBJ2-7; the DNA was not compared with TRBD2, the D call given in the table. TRBV21-1 represents a pseudogene. The CDR3 consists of 16 residues. The CDR3 bases are TGTGCCAGCACGGGACTAGCGGGAGGGCTGACCTACGAGCAGTACTTC. This gives the protein CASTGLAGGLTYEQYF.

The chain carries TRBV19 and TRBJ2-2; D not certain. The CDR3 consists of 14 residues. The V gene lost 5 bases and the J gene lost 0 bases, with 7 bases spanning the gap. Germline CDR1 LNHDA, CDR2 SQIVND (reference sequence). The CDR3 sequence: CASSRAANTGELFF. CDR3 DNA: TGTGCCAGTAGTCGGGCAGCGAACACCGGGGAGCTGTTTTTT.

This clone occurred once. The chain joins TRBV9 to TRBJ1-3, with no clear D. Germline CDR1 reads SGDLS; CDR2 reads YYNGEE. V gave up 3 bases and J gave up 4 bases, with 14 bases separating them. The CDR3 length is 15 residues. CDR3 coding DNA: TGTGCCAGCAGCGAGACGATCGGGGTAGGAAACACCATATATTTT. Translation gives CASSETIGVGNTIYF. The full variable domain, with the rest looked up from reference TRBV9 and TRBJ1-3, is DSGVTQTPKHLITATGQRVTLRCSPRSGDLSVYWYQQSLDQGLQFLIQYYNGEERAKGNILERFSAQQFPDLHSELNLSSLELGDSALYFCASSETIGVGNTIYFGEGSWLTVV.

The rearrangement joins TRBV5-1 to TRBJ2-1; the match to TRBD1 covers 8 bases. Germline V gene data show CDR1 as SGHRS and CDR2 as YFSETQ. The V segment lost 6 bases and the J segment 1 base; nucleotides outside the gene matches: 3. This CDR3 is 14 amino acids long. The chain's CDR3 is CASTRQGSYNEQFF. Here the CDR3 DNA reads TGCGCCAGCACCCGACAGGGGTCCTACAATGAGCAGTTCTTC.

The chain uses TRBV28 and TRBJ2-7; D not certain. The CDR3 consists of 12 residues. V lost 3 bases and J 5 bases, leaving 8 bases between the germline ends. In germline, CDR1 is MDHEN, CDR2 SYDVKM. CDR3 bases: TGTGCCAGCAGTTTGGTTATCGACGAGCAGTACTTC. Its protein is CASSLVIDEQYF.

The chain is built from TRBV25-1 and TRBJ2-5; D is possibly TRBD2 (5 bases). Germline V gives CDR1 MGHDK, CDR2 SYGVNS. Between the trimmed V and J ends, which lost 4 bases and 4 bases, there was a span of 10 bases. CDR3 length equals 13 residues. The CDR3 region has the DNA TGTGCCAGCAGTGCCGGGGTCCGAGAGACCCAGTACTTC. This encodes CASSAGVRETQYF.

The chain employs TRBV19 and TRBJ2-1, with TRBD2 matching over 7 bases. CDR1 and CDR2 from the germline V gene are LNHDA and SQIVND (reference sequence). V gave up 5 bases and J gave up 7 bases; unmatched junction bases: 2. The CDR3 covers 12 residues. The CDR3 DNA reads TGTGCCAGTAGTTGGCGGGAGAATGAGCAGTTCTTC. This translates into CASSWRENEQFF.

The chain uses TRBV15 and TRBJ2-1, with D perhaps matching TRBD1 or TRBD2 (7 bases each). In germline, CDR1 is LNHNV, CDR2 YYDKDF (reference sequence). Trimming left V 1 base short and J 10 bases short, with 20 bases between. The CDR3 has 16 residues. CDR3 protein: CATSRGEGQKGSEQFF. As DNA, the CDR3 is TGTGCCACCAGCAGAGGGGAGGGACAGAAGGGTAGCGAGCAGTTCTTC.

This clone was seen once. The J gene is TRBJ2-7, the V gene TRBV27; 8 bases are shared with TRBD2. The V segment lost 2 bases and the J segment 2 bases; nucleotides outside the gene matches: 5. Germline CDR1 is MNHEY and CDR2 is SMNVEV (reference sequence). The CDR3 is made up of 15 amino acids. The CDR3 is CASSLSSGVTYEQYF. DNA for the CDR3: TGTGCCAGCAGTTTAAGTAGCGGGGTTACCTACGAGCAGTACTTC.